Here is one T cell receptor (beta chain) with its context. A few counts support this clonotype. It has no known antigen specificity. It has no much larger one-base neighbor in the sample; base qualities were not kept. The data originate from a study of T cells after yellow fever vaccination (dated by TCRdb to 2018 to 2020). About the investigation overall: Libraries from fractions with low cell numbers were prepared with the SMART-Seq v4 Ultra Low Input RNA kit. Bulk TCR alpha and beta repertoires were sequenced longitudinally to track T-cell clones before and after primary and booster YFV17D yellow fever vaccination. Two healthy male donors, one aged 18 to 29 and one aged 30 to 39 years, made up the cohort. Blood was collected at multiple timepoints before and after primary and secondary immunization, and bulk PBMC replicates and cell subsets were isolated.

The CDR3 numbers 14 residues from cysteine through phenylalanine. Just CDR3 DNA is preserved here, 42 bases in frame from base 1. In the germline V gene (reference sequence), CDR1 corresponds to SEHNR and CDR2 to FQNEAQ. V gives up 4 bases and J gives up 7 bases, and the segment between their germline ends measures 16 bases. Overall study outcomes, separate from this receptor: Most clones expanded after primary vaccination (almost 98% of CD4 and 88% of CD8) were re-detected after the booster, suggesting that broad memory maintenance occurred. Because only two donors were included in the study, the extent to which the findings can be generalized is limited. The secondary T-cell response was weaker than the primary response but faster, peaking on day 5 instead of day 15. A small fraction of clonotypes appeared in both the CD4 and CD8 compartments, likely as a result of convergent recombination. Computational filtering was needed because FACS-sorted repertoires could contain abundant contaminating clonotypes from the bulk population.

Sample treatment or condition, as interpreted from the label and publication: live attenuated yellow fever vaccine strain. Two biological replicates of bulk PBMCs were collected at each blood-draw timepoint. PBMCs were isolated from peripheral blood using a standard Ficoll-Paque protocol. TriZol was used to extract RNA from bulk PBMCs, CD4 and CD8 fractions, and dextramer-positive and dextramer-negative fractions. TCR cDNA was made using 5'RACE template switching, a step that added a universal primer site and unique molecular identifiers. Priming for cDNA synthesis came from both the TCR alpha and TCR beta constant segments. Library amplification used two PCR steps, and the second PCR step added sample barcodes and sequencing adapters. Sequencing of libraries was done on Illumina HiSeq 2500 (2x100 bp) or NovaSeq (2x150 bp). Per the source publication's procedure: MIGEC handled demultiplexing of reads and collapsing into UMI consensus sequences, while MiXCR performed V(D)J alignment. Clonotypes responding to the vaccine were identified with edgeR on replicate PBMC samples, with the criteria of FDR below 0.01 and a log2 fold change above 5 up to day 15. Each bulk clonotype received a CD4 or CD8 identity based on whether the sequenced CD4 or CD8 repertoire contained that clonotype at higher abundance. The public reads were quality trimmed at Q25 with fastp and then assembled into clones with MiXCR by TCRdb, keeping productive beta chains. Each entry merges the rows of one CDR3 protein and shows their most common DNA and genes. The V and J calls were determined by TCRdb, not by the authors. The sample table holds under 600,000 distinct CDR3 sequences, of which approximately 13% were seen once. The top ten constitute 11% to 15% of the sample.

The material was PBMCs, obtained on the day of the yellow fever booster vaccination. This clonotype was obtained from a man aged 25-45 years who received the YFV17D yellow fever vaccine. This chain is built from TRBV7-9 and TRBJ1-1; the D gene is perhaps TRBD1, from 6 matching bases. The nucleotide sequence reads TGTGCCAGCAGCTCCGTCGGAGGGGGAAATGAAGCTTTCTTT. This gives the protein CASSSVGGGNEAFF.